This T cell receptor beta chain comes out of a study of cytomegalovirus exposure and HLA in healthy donors. The CDR3 loop spans 16 amino acids. CDR1 and CDR2 from the germline V gene are SEHNR and FQNEAQ (reference sequence). The study's findings and limits: More clonal expansion characterized HLA-associated TCR beta chains than equally common others in a later analysis. Indistinguishability led to the exclusion of some V segments, TRBV6-2 and TRBV6-3 included. Available immune exposure information was restricted to CMV serostatus only.

The PCR ran on 60 Vbeta and 13 Jbeta primers. Assay: immunoSEQ multiplex PCR; the TCRdb copy retains only in-frame clones and omits some. This table has 160,000 or so clones, roughly 76% appearing once. To note about this clone: Its target is not known. At one of its ends the junction is not consistent with the germline gene, which may arise from a read error.

The chain recombines TRBV7-9 with TRBJ2-2, with 12 nucleotides matching TRBD2. Sequencing was done on a sample of PBMCs. The receptor was isolated from a young woman in good health and CMV-seropositive. The CDR3: CASSLAGGPDTGELFF. The CDR3 nucleotides read TGTGCCAGCAGCCTAGCGGGGGGGCCAGACACCGGGGAGCTGTTTTTT.